This T cell receptor beta chain derives from a study of OX40 agonist ivuxolimab in advanced cancers. Across the study: Patients in the trial were receiving intravenous ivuxolimab every 2 weeks, at doses of 0.01 to 10 mg/kg.

This clone was seen a few times. Libraries were prepared by immunoSEQ multiplex PCR; TCRdb keeps only in-frame clonotypes and omits some of them. This sample has about 17,000 clones, with around 78% found just once. This CDR3 has 20 residues. The germline gives CDR1 LNHNV, CDR2 YYDKDF (reference sequence). The junction had 12 bases not matched to a gene; V was cut back by 1 base and J by 2 bases. The TCR comes from an adult with an advanced solid tumor such as melanoma, head and neck, liver or kidney cancer. This sequence joins TRBV15 and TRBJ2-3, with 13 nucleotides matching TRBD2. The material was CD4+ or CD8+ T cells sorted from blood, obtained in a trial of the OX40 agonist ivuxolimab. The DNA of the CDR3 is TGTGCCACCAGCAGAGCAGGGATTATTGGACTAGCGGGAGTCACAGATACGCAGTATTTT. This gives the protein CATSRAGIIGLAGVTDTQYF.